A selection of T cell receptor beta chains follows, all from one sample in a study of control samples from healthy donors and cancer patients. Clones were sequenced by immunoSEQ multiplex PCR, and TCRdb holds only the in-frame ones, with some missing. The data contain roughly 130,000 clones, 80% to 95% of them singletons. The sequenced sample was blood. These receptor sequences come from a man younger than 35 in good health. Each CDR3 is given with its conserved first and last residue. Each record gives: J gene, D gene, clone size, V gene, CDR3 protein, CDR3 DNA. The D gene is left open where the match is weak. Some rows have no size entry. The others give once, few or many, or a class for an expanded clone.

TRBJ2-1,TRBD1,.,TRBV29-1,CSVVETDRVNYNEQFF,TGCAGCGTTGTCGAGACGGACAGGGTAAACTACAATGAGCAGTTCTTC
TRBJ2-7,.,.,TRBV6-5,CASSPGRFEQYF,TGTGCCAGCAGTCCTGGGAGATTCGAGCAGTACTTC
TRBJ1-3,TRBD1,few,TRBV19,CASSRTGGHGNTIYF,TGTGCCAGTAGCCGGACAGGGGGACATGGAAACACCATATATTTT
TRBJ2-7,.,.,TRBV27,CASGQSPYEQYF,TGTGCCAGCGGACAGAGTCCCTACGAGCAGTACTTC
TRBJ1-1,.,.,TRBV5-1,CASSLSGTEAFF,TGCGCCAGCAGCTTGTCGGGTACTGAAGCTTTCTTT
TRBJ1-1,.,once,TRBV7-9,CASSSSQFEAFF,TGTGCCAGCAGCTCAAGCCAGTTTGAAGCTTTCTTT
TRBJ2-2,.,.,TRBV15,CATSRETGKNTGELFF,TGTGCCACCAGCAGAGAAACAGGGAAAAACACCGGGGAGCTGTTTTTT
TRBJ2-1,.,.,TRBV7-9,CASSSQGGLLHYNEQFF,TGTGCCAGCAGCTCCCAAGGGGGACTCCTTCATTACAATGAGCAGTTCTTC
TRBJ2-7,.,.,TRBV15,CATSRGIWGREQYF,TGTGCCACCAGCAGAGGAATCTGGGGGCGCGAGCAGTACTTC
TRBJ2-3,.,.,TRBV4-1,CASSQDPAGASTDTQYF,TGCGCCAGCAGCCAAGATCCCGCAGGTGCTAGCACAGATACGCAGTATTTT
TRBJ2-7,.,once,TRBV2,CASKGYEQYF,TGTGCCAGCAAAGGCTACGAGCAGTACTTC
TRBJ2-5,.,.,TRBV6-2/TRBV6-3,CASSYTQGTTQETQYF,TGTGCCAGCAGTTACACCCAGGGGACGACCCAAGAGACCCAGTACTTC
TRBJ2-1,.,.,TRBV5-1,CASSLAVSNEQFF,TGCGCCAGCAGCTTGGCTGTCTCTAATGAGCAGTTCTTC
TRBJ1-2,.,once,TRBV5-1,CASSRLDWAGGYTF,TGCGCCAGCAGCCGCCTGGACTGGGCCGGGGGCTACACCTTC
TRBJ2-5,.,.,TRBV7-6,CASSARVLEETQYF,TGTGCCAGCAGCGCCAGGGTTTTGGAGGAGACCCAGTACTTC
TRBJ1-2,.,.,TRBV7-9,CASGLGSDDYGYTF,TGTGCCAGCGGGTTGGGCAGTGACGACTATGGCTACACCTTC
TRBJ2-6,TRBD2,.,TRBV27,CAGKISGVLSGANVLTF,TGTGCCGGGAAGATTAGCGGGGTTCTGTCTGGGGCCAACGTCCTGACTTTC
TRBJ1-3,.,.,TRBV5-1,CASRERASGNTIYF,TGCGCCAGCAGAGAACGGGCCTCGGGAAACACCATATATTTT
TRBJ2-5,.,.,TRBV6-5,CASSFGGLETQYF,TGTGCCAGCAGTTTCGGCGGCTTAGAGACCCAGTACTTC
TRBJ2-7,.,.,TRBV28,CASSSGAVGEQYF,TGTGCCAGCAGTTCAGGGGCCGTAGGCGAGCAGTACTTC
TRBJ1-1,.,once,TRBV11-2,CASSLADRNSEAFF,TGTGCCAGCAGCTTGGCTGACAGGAACTCTGAAGCTTTCTTT
TRBJ2-5,.,.,TRBV25-1,CASIDPTGQETQYF,TGTGCCAGCATTGACCCGACAGGCCAAGAGACCCAGTACTTC
TRBJ1-3,.,.,TRBV4-1,CASSQGSGVFRNTIYF,TGCGCCAGCAGCCAAGGTTCAGGAGTTTTCAGAAACACCATATATTTT
TRBJ2-3,TRBD1,.,TRBV15,CATSPPGQGPDTQYF,TGTGCCACCAGCCCCCCGGGACAGGGTCCAGATACGCAGTATTTT
TRBJ2-5,TRBD1,.,TRBV9,CASSVAPAGGLETQYF,TGTGCCAGCAGCGTAGCCCCCGCAGGGGGCTTGGAGACCCAGTACTTC
TRBJ2-5,.,.,TRBV9,CASSAQETQYF,TGTGCCAGCAGCGCCCAAGAGACCCAGTACTTC
TRBJ2-1,.,.,TRBV11-2,CASSSGRQSNEQFF,TGTGCCAGCAGCTCAGGAAGACAGAGCAATGAGCAGTTCTTC
TRBJ2-2,.,.,TRBV14,CASSDLIGNTGELFF,TGTGCCAGCAGCGATCTTATAGGAAACACCGGGGAGCTGTTTTTT
TRBJ1-2,.,.,TRBV5-1,CASSPSQGSNGYTF,TGCGCCAGCAGCCCCAGTCAAGGGAGTAATGGCTACACCTTC
TRBJ2-1,TRBD1,.,TRBV7-8,CASSLTGGAGNEQFF,TGTGCCAGCAGCTTAACAGGGGGCGCCGGAAATGAGCAGTTCTTC
TRBJ1-1,.,.,TRBV20-1,CSAGEAEAFF,TGCAGTGCCGGGGAGGCTGAAGCTTTCTTT
TRBJ1-2,TRBD1,once,TRBV30,CAWSNPDRPSYGYTF,TGTGCCTGGAGTAACCCGGACAGGCCATCCTATGGCTACACCTTC
TRBJ2-3,TRBD1,.,TRBV27,CASRTRGRITDTQYF,TGTGCCAGCAGGACCAGGGGGCGCATCACAGATACGCAGTATTTT
TRBJ1-1,.,.,TRBV18,CAGSSLNTEAFF,TGTGCCGGCTCCAGTCTGAACACTGAAGCTTTCTTT
TRBJ1-2,.,.,TRBV9,CASSLRTGYGYTF,TGTGCCAGCAGCCTTCGGACCGGCTATGGCTACACCTTC
TRBJ1-2,.,.,TRBV30,CAWSLESNYGYTF,TGTGCCTGGAGTTTGGAATCGAACTATGGCTACACCTTC
TRBJ1-1,.,.,TRBV10-3,CAIKSLTGSEAFF,TGTGCCATCAAATCCCTAACAGGGTCTGAAGCTTTCTTT
TRBJ1-1,TRBD1,.,TRBV7-9,CASSLAGTVSVGNTEAFF,TGTGCCAGCAGCTTAGCCGGGACAGTTAGCGTTGGGAACACTGAAGCTTTCTTT
TRBJ2-6,.,.,TRBV5-1,CASSLQGTRGANVLTF,TGCGCCAGCAGCCTACAGGGTACGCGAGGGGCCAACGTCCTGACTTTC
TRBJ2-1,TRBD2,.,TRBV19,CASRTSGGQYSYNEQFF,TGTGCCAGTAGGACTAGCGGGGGGCAATACTCCTACAATGAGCAGTTCTTC
TRBJ1-5,.,.,TRBV5-5,CASSPTGNNQPQHF,TGTGCCAGCAGCCCGACCGGGAACAATCAGCCCCAGCATTTT
TRBJ1-5,.,.,TRBV5-6,CASSLGIELGTPTGQPQHF,TGTGCCAGCAGCTTGGGGATAGAGTTGGGAACCCCCACTGGTCAGCCCCAGCATTTT
TRBJ2-7,.,.,TRBV27,CASSQQGPAHEQYF,TGTGCCAGCAGTCAGCAGGGGCCTGCCCACGAGCAGTACTTC
TRBJ1-1,.,.,TRBV18,CASSPLQQGNTEAFF,TGTGCCAGCTCACCCCTCCAACAGGGGAACACTGAAGCTTTCTTT
TRBJ2-2,.,.,TRBV9,CASSRNRDKNTGELFF,TGTGCCAGCAGTCGGAACCGGGACAAAAACACCGGGGAGCTGTTTTTT
TRBJ1-4,TRBD1,.,TRBV27,CASSLSRGNEKLFF,TGTGCCAGCAGTTTAAGCAGGGGGAACGAAAAACTGTTTTTT
TRBJ2-4,.,.,TRBV30,CAFRVGKNIQYF,TGTGCCTTCAGGGTTGGCAAAAACATTCAGTACTTC
TRBJ2-2,TRBD2,.,TRBV7-8,CASSPSGGPNTGELFF,TGTGCCAGCAGCCCTAGCGGGGGCCCGAACACCGGGGAGCTGTTTTTT
TRBJ1-4,TRBD1,.,TRBV4-1,CASMDRGNLPNEKLFF,TGCGCCAGCATGGACAGGGGAAATCTTCCTAATGAAAAACTGTTTTTT
TRBJ1-3,.,.,TRBV7-8,CASSLRNPSSGNTIYF,TGTGCCAGCAGCTTAAGGAATCCGAGCTCTGGAAACACCATATATTTT
TRBJ1-1,.,.,TRBV18,CASSPTGKNTEAFF,TGTGCCAGCTCACCTACAGGGAAAAACACTGAAGCTTTCTTT
TRBJ1-1,.,.,TRBV6-5,CASRGISDTEAFF,TGTGCCAGCAGAGGGATATCCGACACTGAAGCTTTCTTT
TRBJ2-3,.,.,TRBV3-1/TRBV3-2,CASSQDRPDTQYF,TGTGCCAGCAGCCAAGATCGTCCGGATACGCAGTATTTT
TRBJ2-1,TRBD2,once,TRBV27,CATRSSGGASYAFF,TGTGCCACCAGATCTAGCGGGGGGGCTTCCTATGCGTTCTTC
TRBJ2-7,TRBD1,.,TRBV7-3,CASSFSTGGYEQYF,TGTGCCAGCAGCTTTTCGACAGGGGGCTACGAGCAGTACTTC
TRBJ2-2,.,.,TRBV7-3,CASSSDRTGELFF,TGTGCCAGCAGCTCGGACCGCACCGGGGAGCTGTTTTTT
TRBJ1-2,TRBD1,.,TRBV7-3,CASSSAGGSDGYTF,TGTGCCAGCAGCTCCGCAGGGGGCTCGGATGGCTACACCTTC
TRBJ1-5,TRBD1,.,TRBV6-2/TRBV6-3,CASSPGQGNQPQHF,TGTGCCAGCAGCCCGGGACAGGGAAATCAGCCCCAGCATTTT
TRBJ2-2,.,.,TRBV19,CASRRSGNAGELFF,TGTGCCAGTAGGCGCTCAGGGAACGCCGGGGAGCTGTTTTTT
TRBJ1-4,TRBD1,.,TRBV18,CASSLRDRGLNNEKLFF,TGTGCCAGCTCCCTCCGGGACAGGGGGCTGAATAATGAAAAACTGTTTTTT